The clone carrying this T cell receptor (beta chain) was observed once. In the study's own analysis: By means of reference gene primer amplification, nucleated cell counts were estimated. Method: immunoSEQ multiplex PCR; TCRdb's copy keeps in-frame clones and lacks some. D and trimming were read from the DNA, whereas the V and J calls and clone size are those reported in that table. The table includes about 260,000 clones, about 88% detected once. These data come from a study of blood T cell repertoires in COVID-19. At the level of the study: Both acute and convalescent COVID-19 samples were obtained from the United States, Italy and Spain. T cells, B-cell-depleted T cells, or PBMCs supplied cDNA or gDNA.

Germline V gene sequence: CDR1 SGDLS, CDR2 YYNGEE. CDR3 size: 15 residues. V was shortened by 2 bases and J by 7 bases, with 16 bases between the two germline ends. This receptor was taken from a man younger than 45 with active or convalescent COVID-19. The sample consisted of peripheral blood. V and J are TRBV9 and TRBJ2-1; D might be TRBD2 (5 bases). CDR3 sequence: CASSVRGLFLNEQFF. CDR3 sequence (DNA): TGTGCCAGCAGCGTCCGGGGTCTCTTTCTAAATGAGCAGTTCTTC.